This T cell receptor (beta chain) emerged from a study of early T cells in non-severe SARS-CoV-2 infection. About the research overall: From unsorted whole blood, bulk RNA was sequenced, and the chains remained unpaired.

This clonotype has ten or more counts. The antigen remains unidentified. The CDR3 is 15 amino acids. Germline values: CDR1 SNHLY, CDR2 FYNNEI. V lost 6 bases and J 0 bases, leaving 12 bases between the germline ends. The TCR library protocol attached unique molecular identifiers to the individual cDNA molecules. Using its own MiXCR run on the 5' RACE reads, TCRdb lists one record per CDR3 protein. Of roughly 51,000 distinct CDR3 sequences listed, roughly 9.8% are singletons. Study findings and constraints: In VDJdb matching, anti-spike CD8 responses were favored while private and CD4 specificities went missing.

The TCR originated in an adult who was a healthcare worker with PCR-confirmed SARS-CoV-2 infection or an uninfected control (not recorded which). Material for sequencing was whole blood. The chain carries TRBV2 and TRBJ2-1, with TRBD1 as a possible D gene (6 bases). The CDR3 loop is CASRGGQSSYNEQFF. Written as DNA, the CDR3 is TGTGCCAGCAGGGGCGGACAGAGCTCCTACAATGAGCAGTTCTTC.